This T cell receptor (beta chain) was observed in a study of T cells of healthy individuals. TCRdb used MiXCR to reprocess the 5' RACE reads, holding one entry per CDR3 protein. The sample carries roughly 87,000 distinct CDR3 sequences, around 17% recorded once. This CDR3 is built from 13 residues. The V and J ends lost 0 bases and 4 bases respectively, with 7 bases between them. CDR1 SGHRS and CDR2 YFSETQ come from the germline V gene. The chain couples TRBV5-1 to TRBJ1-2; D call uncertain. The TCR comes from a human donor in good health. CDR3 sequence: CASSLAGVYGYTF. CDR3 bases: TGCGCCAGCAGCTTGGCTGGGGTCTATGGCTACACCTTC.